A single sample gave rise to the 25 T cell receptor beta chains below, sequenced in a study of post-analysis software for immune sequencing data. Study-level points and caveats: Elevated frequency relative to controls characterized several TRBV segments in patients, TRBV5-6, TRBV5-1 and TRBV20-1 among them.

These TCRs are of unknown antigen specificity. Prepared libraries of TCR beta cDNA carried unique molecular identifiers. MiXCR was run by TCRdb on the PCR reads, yielding one entry per CDR3 protein. The table shows about 770,000 distinct CDR3 sequences, with under 60% occurring only once. The source material was blood. The receptors shown here come from a girl between 10 and 17 years old with multiple sclerosis.

This rearrangement joins TRBV11-2 to TRBJ2-3; TRBD2 matches at 9 bases. The V and J ends lost 4 bases and 6 bases, in that order; junction bases with no gene match: 11. Germline V CDR1 and CDR2: SGHAT, FQNNGV. This CDR3 is built from 16 residues. The CDR3 loop reads CASSYRPGLATDTQYF. DNA of the CDR3: TGTGCCAGCAGCTATCGGCCGGGACTAGCTACCGATACGCAGTATTTT.

This clonotype was detected only a few times. The CDR3 here is CASSQGGPTEAFF. In nucleotides, the CDR3 is TGTGCCAGCAGCCAAGGGGGTCCCACTGAAGCTTTCTTT. The gene calls are TRBV4-2 and TRBJ1-1; D unclear. CDR3 length equals 13 residues. Germline loops: CDR1 LGHNA, CDR2 YNFKEQ. Deletions cut 1 base from V and 4 bases from J, with 7 bases between.

The gene calls are TRBV28 and TRBJ2-5; D possibly corresponds to TRBD1 (6 bases). The DNA end lines up better with TRBJ2-7; the J call may be wrong. The length of the CDR3 is 14 residues. CDR1 and CDR2 from the germline V gene are MDHEN and SYDVKM. The CDR3 protein is CASSLAPGAGEQYF. The CDR3 nucleotides read TGTGCCAGCAGTTTAGCCCCAGGGGCCGGCGAGCAGTACTTC.

This chain links TRBV12-3 or TRBV12-4 with TRBJ2-1; TRBD1 matches at 7 bases. The CDR3 length is 16 residues. With V trimmed by 1 base and J by 3 bases, 6 bases remained unmatched. The CDR3 DNA sequence: TGTGCCAGCAGTTTAGTCAGGGACAGATACTACAATGAGCAGTTCTTC. Translated: CASSLVRDRYYNEQFF.

This clonotype was detected only a few times. The chain recombines TRBV3-1 with TRBJ2-4; 10 bases map to TRBD2. The J call may be mistaken, given a closer DNA end match to TRBJ2-7. The CDR3 contains 15 residues. The germline V gene has CDR1 LGHDT and CDR2 YNNKEL (reference sequence). CDR3 bases: TGTGCCAGCAGCCAAGATAGTGGGACTAGCGACGAGCAGTACTTC. Translating gives CASSQDSGTSDEQYF.

This clonotype has only a few counts. The chain employs TRBV12-3 or TRBV12-4 and TRBJ2-6, with a possible D match to TRBD1 (5 bases). The CDR3 extends over 18 amino acids. V was clipped by 6 bases and J by 1 base, with 19 bases between them. The CDR3 bases are TGTGCCAGCAGGGGCGGCCACAGGAACTCTTCTGGGGCCAACGTCCTGACTTTC. Amino acid sequence: CASRGGHRNSSGANVLTF.

The V call is TRBV10-3, the J call TRBJ2-5; D may be TRBD2 (6 bases). The CDR3 contains 19 residues. Germline CDR1 is ENHRY and CDR2 is SYGVKD. V gave up 0 bases and J gave up 1 base, with 21 bases separating them. CDR3: CAISESLFHSGNSQETQYF. CDR3 DNA sequence: TGTGCCATCAGTGAGTCCCTCTTCCATAGCGGCAACTCCCAAGAGACCCAGTACTTC.

The chain has TRBV12-5 and TRBJ2-5; TRBD1 matches 10 bases. Gene TRBJ2-7 matches the end of the DNA better, so the J call may be wrong. The length of the CDR3 is 14 residues. Germline CDR1 reads LGHNT; CDR2 reads FRNRAP. Here the CDR3 reads CASGRTGGPYEQYF. CDR3 in DNA: TGTGCTAGTGGAAGGACAGGGGGACCGTACGAGCAGTACTTC.

The chain carries TRBV29-1 and TRBJ2-3; 9 nucleotides line up with TRBD2. CDR1 SQVTM and CDR2 ANQGSEA come from the germline V gene. The length of the CDR3 is 15 residues. The J segment lost 4 bases and the V segment lost 3 bases, leaving 8 bases of the junction unmatched. CDR3 sequence (DNA): TGCAGCGTTGAGCGAGCGGGAGGACGGGCAGATACGCAGTATTTT. This gives the protein CSVERAGGRADTQYF.

Written as DNA, the CDR3 is TGCAGCGTTCAAATGTTAAACAGGGCGGGGAGTGAAGCTTTCTTT. Its translation is CSVQMLNRAGSEAFF. The chain has TRBV29-1 and TRBJ1-1; D is possibly TRBD1 (6 bases). With 5 bases removed from V and 7 bases from J, the gap between germline ends came to 23 bases. Germline V gene lookup returns CDR1 SQVTM and CDR2 ANQGSEA. The length of the CDR3 is 15 residues.

In this sample, this clonotype turned up a few times. V usage is TRBV9 and J usage is TRBJ1-1, with 9 bases matching TRBD1. This CDR3 has 14 residues. Germline V gives CDR1 SGDLS, CDR2 YYNGEE. Losses at the gene ends were 0 bases for V and 8 bases for J; bases not matched to a gene: 5. This CDR3 is CASSVVSGTGEAFF. The CDR3 coding sequence is TGTGCCAGCAGCGTAGTTTCAGGGACAGGGGAAGCTTTCTTT.

This clonotype came up a few times. This CDR3 reads CSVVDSTSTDTQYF. In DNA, the CDR3 is TGCAGCGTTGTCGACAGTACTAGCACAGATACGCAGTATTTT. V gene TRBV29-1 combines with J gene TRBJ2-3; a possible D gene is TRBD1 (5 bases). Per the germline V gene, CDR1 is SQVTM and CDR2 is ANQGSEA. V was pared by 4 bases and J by 0 bases, with 11 bases between. CDR3 length: 14 amino acids.

The chain combines TRBV9 with TRBJ2-5; D might be TRBD2 (5 bases). Trimming cost V 4 bases and J 4 bases, with 17 bases left between them. Germline CDR1 and CDR2: SGDLS and YYNGEE. CDR3 size: 15 residues. CDR3 region: CASSPGGPPGETQYF. CDR3 nucleotide sequence: TGTGCCAGCAGCCCGGGCGGGCCTCCGGGAGAGACCCAGTACTTC.

The chain couples TRBV19 to TRBJ2-1; the match to TRBD2 covers 11 bases. The CDR3 loop spans 18 amino acids. CDR1 LNHDA and CDR2 SQIVND come from the germline V gene (reference sequence). J was trimmed by 2 bases and V by 5 bases; bases with no gene match: 11. In nucleotides, the CDR3 is TGTGCCAGTAGTGCGGGGACTAGCGGCCCGCTAGCCTACAATGAGCAGTTCTTC. Protein: CASSAGTSGPLAYNEQFF.

The CDR3 reads CAIPGPEAFF. CDR3 nucleotides: TGTGCCATCCCGGGCCCTGAAGCTTTCTTT. The chain carries TRBV12-3 or TRBV12-4 and TRBJ1-1; no reliable D call. This CDR3 has 10 residues. Between the trimmed V and J ends, which lost 10 bases and 6 bases, there was a span of 9 bases.

J is TRBJ2-3 and V is TRBV10-2, with no clear D. V was pared by 9 bases and J by 2 bases, with 9 bases between. Germline V gives CDR1 WSHSY, CDR2 SAAADI. The CDR3 length is 12 residues. For the CDR3, the DNA is TGCGCCAGTAAAGACTTCACAGATACGCAGTATTTT. Amino acids: CASKDFTDTQYF.

This clonotype was recorded a few times. The chain is built from TRBV12-3 or TRBV12-4 and TRBJ2-5; weak D call: TRBD1 (6 bases). There are 13 residues in the CDR3. Trimming took off 4 bases at V and 5 bases at J, with 11 bases between the two ends. This CDR3 reads CASSYRVRETQYF. For the CDR3, the DNA is TGTGCCAGCAGTTACAGGGTTCGGGAGACCCAGTACTTC.

This clonotype was observed a few times. The gene calls are TRBV12-3 or TRBV12-4 and TRBJ1-6, with D unresolved. The CDR3 contains 14 residues. Trimming took off 2 bases at V and 9 bases at J, with 11 bases between the two ends. CDR3 sequence: CASSLNVWSSPLHF. The CDR3 DNA reads TGTGCCAGCAGTTTAAACGTATGGAGTTCACCCCTCCACTTT.

V and J are TRBV29-1 and TRBJ1-1, with D perhaps matching TRBD1 (5 bases). This CDR3 comprises 13 residues. Deletions cut 7 bases from V and 6 bases from J, with 18 bases between. The germline V gene has CDR1 SQVTM and CDR2 ANQGSEA. DNA of the CDR3: TGCAGCGGGAGGAGTGGGGGACCACCTGAAGCTTTCTTT. This gives the protein CSGRSGGPPEAFF. The variable domain in full, with the rest retrieved from reference TRBV29-1 and TRBJ1-1, is SAVISQKPSRDICQRGTSLTIQCQVDSQVTMMFWYRQQPGQSLTLIATANQGSEATYESGFVIDKFPISRPNLTFSTLTVSNMSPEDSSIYLCSGRSGGPPEAFFGQGTRLTVV.

The genes are TRBV7-2 and TRBJ2-7, with 11 bases matching TRBD2. The CDR3 length is 14 residues. Germline values: CDR1 SGHTA, CDR2 FQGNSA. J gave up 5 bases and V 5 bases, and 5 bases lay outside the gene matches. The CDR3 here is CASSPVAGGNEQYF. The DNA of the CDR3 is TGTGCCAGCAGCCCAGTAGCGGGAGGGAACGAGCAGTACTTC.

This chain connects TRBV5-1 to TRBJ1-1; 9 positions match TRBD1. Germline V lookup: CDR1 SGHRS, CDR2 YFSETQ. The CDR3 is 14 amino acids. J was trimmed by 8 bases and V by 1 base; bases with no gene match: 6. The CDR3 bases are TGCGCCAGCAGCTTGAACAGGGGGCCGGTAGAAGCTTTCTTT. It yields the protein CASSLNRGPVEAFF.

The chain uses TRBV7-6 and TRBJ2-4, with a weak D call TRBD1 (5 bases). The tail of the sequence fits TRBJ2-7 better, so the J call may be wrong. The CDR3 extends over 14 amino acids. Germline CDR1 is SGHVS and CDR2 is FNYEAQ. In DNA, the CDR3 is TGTGCCAGCAGCTTAGTAGACGGACAAGACGAGCAGTACTTC. This encodes CASSLVDGQDEQYF.

This clonotype came up a few times. This rearrangement joins TRBV19 to TRBJ1-2; D is unresolved. CDR1 is LNHDA and CDR2 is SQIVND in the germline V gene (reference sequence). The CDR3 extends over 14 amino acids. V dropped 0 bases and J dropped 3 bases, with 8 bases sitting between them. CDR3 in amino acids: CASSIDRSDYGYTF. The CDR3, as DNA: TGTGCCAGTAGTATAGATCGCAGTGACTATGGCTACACCTTC. The variable domain in full, with the rest retrieved from reference TRBV19 and TRBJ1-2, is DGGITQSPKYLFRKEGQNVTLSCEQNLNHDAMYWYRQDPGQGLRLIYYSQIVNDFQKGDIAEGYSVSREKKESFPLTVTSAQKNPTAFYLCASSIDRSDYGYTFGSGTRLTVV.

V is TRBV7-9 and J is TRBJ2-5; D not certain. V lost 5 bases and J 4 bases, leaving 17 bases between the germline ends. Germline loops: CDR1 SEHNR, CDR2 FQNEAQ (reference sequence). The CDR3 extends over 15 amino acids. CDR3 nucleotides: TGTGCCAGCAGCCCGGCCGAATTGAATCCAGAGACCCAGTACTTC. It translates to CASSPAELNPETQYF.

V is TRBV29-1 and J is TRBJ1-1, with D perhaps matching TRBD1 (5 bases). This CDR3 is 13 amino acids long. Germline V CDR1 and CDR2: SQVTM, ANQGSEA. The V end was cut by 0 bases, the J end by 3 bases, with 8 bases between. Written as DNA, the CDR3 is TGCAGCGTTGAAGAGCCCAGGGACACTGAAGCTTTCTTT. Protein sequence: CSVEEPRDTEAFF.